Given below is one T cell receptor (beta chain) in context. Its antigen remains unknown. The data were taken from a study of shared clonotypes between healthy human individuals. Sequencing used immunoSEQ multiplex PCR; TCRdb keeps in-frame clones, though not all of them. Here the sample spans around 1.6 million clones, 95% to 99% being singletons. General study findings and limits: Clonotype sharing across donors was expected to vary with sequencing depth. Genetic and exposure-history diversity was limited by the small donor number. Generation of non-shared clonotypes was less probable than generation of clonotypes shared by all four donors.

The authors divided CD4+ cells into CD45RA+ naive and CD45RA-negative memory subsets. This TCR was recovered from a young man in good health. Sequencing input: naive CD4+ T cells sorted from blood. Subset: CD45RA+ positively selected.

Written as DNA, the CDR3 is TGTGCCACCAGCAGAGGTCAGGGTGCTCAGCCCCAGCATTTT. Translation gives CATSRGQGAQPQHF. The chain combines TRBV15 with TRBJ1-5, with D possibly TRBD1 on 5 matching bases. V was clipped by 1 base and J by 6 bases, with 10 bases between them. Germline assignment: CDR1 LNHNV and CDR2 YYDKDF (reference sequence). The CDR3 has 14 amino acids.